A single TCR beta chain is shown here with its context. Its specific antigen is unknown. Base quality data are lacking; no much larger clone is found one base away. This specimen belongs to a study of shared T cell receptors in the human thymus (dated by TCRdb to 2020 to 2023). With respect to the entire study: The study examined how self-reactive, shared T-cell receptor alpha chains are generated in the human thymus.

The germline V gene provides CDR1 SGHRS and CDR2 YFSETQ. The germline V end is reduced by 0 bases and the J end by 4 bases; junction bases left unmatched: 6. The CDR3 sequence holds 15 residues, the cysteine and phenylalanine included. Of all the DNA, just the CDR3 is kept, 45 bases in frame from base 1. Preparation of the library involved the immunoSEQ multiplex PCR assay. TCRdb provides this immuneACCESS table in a form limited to in-frame rearrangements. Some clones are lacking; in checked studies, under half of them reflect an unresolved V gene, and why the rest are absent is not known. This sample is represented by roughly 560,000 clones; 78% of them were singletons. Approximately 0.013% of the sample belongs to the ten largest clones. These data also featured in a second study, about human thymus T cells. The other study reports the following: Donors were immunologically healthy infants undergoing open corrective cardiac surgery for congenital heart defects in Finland. Thymus tissue was obtained as surgical resects removed during corrective cardiac surgery. Usage of V and J gene segments appeared to be biased in both the thymic and the peripheral blood repertoires. The related research found that thymic TCR repertoires overlapped highly between unrelated individuals. TCR alpha and beta repertoires from roughly eight infant thymus samples and a few related peripheral blood samples were characterized in the study. Donor ages ranging from roughly 7 to 250 days were recorded, and over 5 male and a couple of female infants were included in the cohort. After being mechanically released from the tissue, thymocytes were kept at -70 degrees C in pellets of about 10-33 million cells. A QIAsymphony instrument was used to extract genomic DNA from frozen cell pellets. TCRB and TCRAD loci were amplified from a standardized quantity of quality-controlled genomic DNA using the immunoSEQ multiplex PCR assay. The amplicons covered the V(D)J region and were long enough to include the CDR3 and to identify the V and J genes. The amplicons were sequenced on an Illumina platform via the commercial immunoSEQ service. Primer bias and sequencing errors were corrected as previously described, and TCRAD and TCRB definitions were based on the IMGT database. The repertoires were analysed using immunoSEQ Analyzer 3.0 and VDJTools for basic statistics, V/J segment usage, diversity estimates, rarefaction and pairwise overlap. To estimate diversity, the Chao1, ChaoE, Efron-Thisted, Shannon and inverse Simpson indices were applied, and diversity was also estimated on datasets down-sampled to the smallest sample. Repertoire overlap was determined by strict matching of CDR3 nucleotide sequence, V gene and J gene, and Jaccard-based multidimensional scaling clustering was applied. Thymus samples yielded on average approximately 800,000 unique TCRB clonotypes, compared with 75,000 to 100,000 from blood samples.

The source is a boy under two years old with a congenital heart defect. Donor details come from another sample of the same person, matched by shared clones. The sequence links TRBV5-1 to TRBJ2-7, with TRBD2 matching 8 junction bases. The sample was thymocytes. DNA sequence: TGCGCCAGCAGCTTGGATGCGCGGGAGGAATACGAGCAGTACTTC. Translation gives CASSLDAREEYEQYF.